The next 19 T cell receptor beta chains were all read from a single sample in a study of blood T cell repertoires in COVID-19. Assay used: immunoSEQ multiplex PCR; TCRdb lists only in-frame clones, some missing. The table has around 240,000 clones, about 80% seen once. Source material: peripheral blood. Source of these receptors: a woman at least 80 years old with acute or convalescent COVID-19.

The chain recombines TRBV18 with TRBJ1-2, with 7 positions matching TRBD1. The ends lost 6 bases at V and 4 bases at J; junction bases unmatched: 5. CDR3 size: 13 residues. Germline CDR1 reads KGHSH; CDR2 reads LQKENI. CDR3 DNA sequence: TGTGCCAGCTCCCTTGGACAGGCCTATGGCTACACCTTC. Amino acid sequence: CASSLGQAYGYTF.

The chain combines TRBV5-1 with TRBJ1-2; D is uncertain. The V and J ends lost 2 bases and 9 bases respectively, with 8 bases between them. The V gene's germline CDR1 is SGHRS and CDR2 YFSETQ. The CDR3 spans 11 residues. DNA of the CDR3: TGCGCCAGCAGCTTTGGGCAGAGCTACACCTTC. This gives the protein CASSFGQSYTF.

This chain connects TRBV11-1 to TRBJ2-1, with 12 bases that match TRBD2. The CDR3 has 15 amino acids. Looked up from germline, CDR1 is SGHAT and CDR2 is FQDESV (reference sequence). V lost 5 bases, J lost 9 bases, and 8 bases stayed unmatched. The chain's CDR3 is CASSPRTSGNTEQFF. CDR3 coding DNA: TGTGCCAGCAGCCCCAGGACTAGCGGGAATACTGAGCAGTTCTTC.

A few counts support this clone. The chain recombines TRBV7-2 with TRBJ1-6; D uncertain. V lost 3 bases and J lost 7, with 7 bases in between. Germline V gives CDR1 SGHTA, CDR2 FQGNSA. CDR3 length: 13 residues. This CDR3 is CASSFNMNSPLHF. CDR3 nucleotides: TGTGCCAGCAGCTTTAATATGAATTCACCCCTCCACTTT.

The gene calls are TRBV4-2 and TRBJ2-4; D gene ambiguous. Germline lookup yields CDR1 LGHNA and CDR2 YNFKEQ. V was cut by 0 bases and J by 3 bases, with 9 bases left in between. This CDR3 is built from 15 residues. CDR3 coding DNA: TGTGCCAGCAGCCAAGATCTCGCGGTCAAAAACATTCAGTACTTC. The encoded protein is CASSQDLAVKNIQYF.

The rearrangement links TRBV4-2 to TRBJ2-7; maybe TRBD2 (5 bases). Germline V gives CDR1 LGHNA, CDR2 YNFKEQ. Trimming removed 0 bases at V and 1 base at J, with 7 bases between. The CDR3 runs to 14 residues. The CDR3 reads CASSQDRDSYEQYF. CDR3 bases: TGTGCCAGCAGCCAAGACCGGGATTCCTACGAGCAGTACTTC.

This chain's CDR3 is CASSQDHAEHSPLHF. The CDR3 DNA reads as TGCGCCAGCAGCCAAGATCATGCGGAGCATTCACCCCTCCACTTT. V and J are TRBV4-3 and TRBJ1-6; the D is unclear. This CDR3 has 15 residues. V was clipped by 0 bases and J by 8 bases, with 11 bases between them. CDR1 LGHNA and CDR2 YSLEER come from the germline V gene.

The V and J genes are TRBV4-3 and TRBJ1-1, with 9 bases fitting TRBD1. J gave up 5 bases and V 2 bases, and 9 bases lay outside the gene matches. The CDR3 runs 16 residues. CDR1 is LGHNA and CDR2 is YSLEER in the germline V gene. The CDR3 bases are TGCGCCAGCAGCCAAATGGTTACAGGGGGCAGGACTGAAGCTTTCTTT. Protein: CASSQMVTGGRTEAFF.

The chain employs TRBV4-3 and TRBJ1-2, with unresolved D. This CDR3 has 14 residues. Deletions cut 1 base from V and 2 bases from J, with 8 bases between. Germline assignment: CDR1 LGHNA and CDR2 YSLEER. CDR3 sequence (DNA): TGCGCCAGCAGCCAAGTCTGGCGGAACTATGGCTACACCTTC. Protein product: CASSQVWRNYGYTF.

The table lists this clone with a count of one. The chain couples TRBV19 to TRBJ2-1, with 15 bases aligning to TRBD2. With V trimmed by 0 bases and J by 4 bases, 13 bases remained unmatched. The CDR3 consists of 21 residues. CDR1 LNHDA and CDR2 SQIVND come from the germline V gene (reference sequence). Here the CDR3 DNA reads TGTGCCAGTAGTATAGATGTGGGAGGGACTAGCGGGAGGCGGGGATACAATGAGCAGTTCTTC. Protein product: CASSIDVGGTSGRRGYNEQFF. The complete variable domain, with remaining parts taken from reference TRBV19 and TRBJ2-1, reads DGGITQSPKYLFRKEGQNVTLSCEQNLNHDAMYWYRQDPGQGLRLIYYSQIVNDFQKGDIAEGYSVSREKKESFPLTVTSAQKNPTAFYLCASSIDVGGTSGRRGYNEQFFGPGTRLTVL.

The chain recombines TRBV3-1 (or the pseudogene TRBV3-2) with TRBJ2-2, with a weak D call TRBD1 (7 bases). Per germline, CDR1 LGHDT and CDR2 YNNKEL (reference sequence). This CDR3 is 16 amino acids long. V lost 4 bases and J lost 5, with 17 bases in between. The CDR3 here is CASSPRGLAPTGELFF. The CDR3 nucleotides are TGTGCCAGCAGCCCAAGGGGGCTAGCGCCGACCGGGGAGCTGTTTTTT.

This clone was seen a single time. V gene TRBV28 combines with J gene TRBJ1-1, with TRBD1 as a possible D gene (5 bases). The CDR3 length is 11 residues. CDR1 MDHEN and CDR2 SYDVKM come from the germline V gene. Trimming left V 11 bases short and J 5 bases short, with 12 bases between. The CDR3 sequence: CAGGVGTEAFF. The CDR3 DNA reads TGTGCCGGGGGGGTGGGTACTGAAGCTTTCTTT.

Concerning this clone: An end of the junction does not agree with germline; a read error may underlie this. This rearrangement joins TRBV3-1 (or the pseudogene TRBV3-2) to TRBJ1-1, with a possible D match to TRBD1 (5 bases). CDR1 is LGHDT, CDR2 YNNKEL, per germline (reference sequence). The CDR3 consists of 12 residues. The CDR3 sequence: CASRQGPGLAFF. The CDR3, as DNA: TGTGCCAGCAGGCAAGGTCCAGGGCTCGCTTTCTTT.

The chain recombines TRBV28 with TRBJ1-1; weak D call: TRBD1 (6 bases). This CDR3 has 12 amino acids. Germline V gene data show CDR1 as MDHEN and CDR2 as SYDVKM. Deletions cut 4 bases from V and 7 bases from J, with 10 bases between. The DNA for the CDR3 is TGTGCCAGCAGTTCAGGACAGATTGAAGCTTTCTTT. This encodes CASSSGQIEAFF.

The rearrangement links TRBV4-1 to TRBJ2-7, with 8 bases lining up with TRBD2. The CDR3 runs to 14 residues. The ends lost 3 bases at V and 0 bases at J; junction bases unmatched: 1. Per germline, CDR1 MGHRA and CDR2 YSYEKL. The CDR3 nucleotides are TGCGCCAGCAGCCATAGCGGGATCTCCTACGAGCAGTACTTC. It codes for CASSHSGISYEQYF.

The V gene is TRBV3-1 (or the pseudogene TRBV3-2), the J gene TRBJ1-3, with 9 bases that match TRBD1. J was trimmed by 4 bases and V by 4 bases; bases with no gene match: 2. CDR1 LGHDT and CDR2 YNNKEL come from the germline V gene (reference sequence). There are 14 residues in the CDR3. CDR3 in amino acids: CASSRGTGGNTIYF. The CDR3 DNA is TGTGCCAGCAGCCGCGGGACAGGGGGAAACACCATATATTTT.

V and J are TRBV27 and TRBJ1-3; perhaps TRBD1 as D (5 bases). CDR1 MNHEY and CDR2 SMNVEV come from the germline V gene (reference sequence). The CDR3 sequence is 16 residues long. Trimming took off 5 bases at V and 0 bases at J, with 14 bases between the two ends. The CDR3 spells CASSPGDLISGNTIYF. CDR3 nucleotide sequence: TGTGCCAGCAGTCCGGGGGACCTGATCTCTGGAAACACCATATATTTT.

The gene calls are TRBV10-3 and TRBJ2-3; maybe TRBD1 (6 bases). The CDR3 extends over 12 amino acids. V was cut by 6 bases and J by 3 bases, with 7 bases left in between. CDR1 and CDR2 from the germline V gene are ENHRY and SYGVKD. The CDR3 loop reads CAIRGQTDTQYF. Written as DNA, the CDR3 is TGTGCCATCAGAGGACAGACAGATACGCAGTATTTT.

The DNA of the CDR3 is TGTGCCAGCAGCTTAAACAGTCGCCAAGAGACCCAGTACTTC. This translates into CASSLNSRQETQYF. The chain combines TRBV7-8 with TRBJ2-5, with D hard to call. The CDR3 extends over 14 amino acids. Trimming took off 2 bases at V and 1 base at J, with 8 bases between the two ends. CDR1 is SGHVS and CDR2 is FQNEAQ in the germline V gene.